Listed here are 24 T cell receptor beta chains from one sample, sequenced in a study of ipilimumab plus nivolumab after autologous stem cell transplantation. Libraries were prepared by immunoSEQ multiplex PCR; TCRdb keeps only in-frame clonotypes and omits some of them. The table lists approximately 80,000 clones, about 83% of them singletons. Sequences were derived from PBMCs, sampled in a trial of ipilimumab plus nivolumab as post-transplant consolidation. These receptor sequences come from a male donor with diffuse large B-cell lymphoma.

This sequence joins TRBV7-9 and TRBJ1-2; the D gene is possibly TRBD1 (6 bases). From germline, CDR1 is SEHNR and CDR2 FQNEAQ (reference sequence). V was clipped by 3 bases and J by 4 bases, with 18 bases between them. This CDR3 spans 16 amino acids. CDR3 loop: CASSFGAPGDTYGYTF. The CDR3 region has the DNA TGTGCCAGCAGCTTCGGCGCCCCAGGGGATACCTATGGCTACACCTTC.

The chain employs TRBV6-5 and TRBJ2-1; TRBD2 aligns across 10 bases. Germline CDR1 and CDR2: MNHEY and SVGAGI. The V gene end was trimmed by 6 bases and the J gene end by 6 bases; junction bases not matched to a gene: 8. This CDR3 comprises 15 residues. CDR3 bases: TGTGCCAGCAGGACCGGGACTAGCGTGGGCAATGAGCAGTTCTTC. Encoded protein: CASRTGTSVGNEQFF.

This clone has just a few counts. The V gene is TRBV4-2, the J gene TRBJ1-3; D ambiguous. Germline V CDR1 and CDR2: LGHNA, YNFKEQ. V lost 1 base and J 0 bases, leaving 13 bases between the germline ends. This CDR3 region has 17 residues. CDR3 in DNA: TGTGCCAGCAGCCAAGGCCCTGGGGTAGACTCTGGAAACACCATATATTTT. It encodes CASSQGPGVDSGNTIYF.

The chain links TRBV5-1 to TRBJ2-1; TRBD1 agrees at 7 bases. Germline lookup yields CDR1 SGHRS and CDR2 YFSETQ. The CDR3 is 15 residues long. Trimming at V came to 6 bases and at J to 2 bases, leaving 8 bases not matched to a gene. CDR3 residues: CASTNRDRAYNEQFF. The CDR3 DNA reads TGCGCCAGCACCAACCGGGACAGAGCCTACAATGAGCAGTTCTTC.

The chain recombines TRBV4-2 with TRBJ1-3; D not certain. Germline V lookup: CDR1 LGHNA, CDR2 YNFKEQ. This CDR3 is 13 amino acids long. With 0 bases removed from V and 12 bases from J, the gap between germline ends came to 12 bases. The CDR3 here is CASSQDFQEVIYF. The CDR3 region has the DNA TGTGCCAGCAGCCAAGATTTCCAGGAGGTCATATATTTT.

This chain joins TRBV11-1 and TRBJ1-2; D possibly corresponds to TRBD1 (5 bases). The CDR3 is made up of 14 amino acids. The germline V and J ends were trimmed by 3 bases and 8 bases, with 16 bases remaining between them. CDR1 is SGHAT and CDR2 is FQDESV in the germline V gene (reference sequence). The CDR3 loop reads CASSFGTEIGGYTF. DNA of the CDR3: TGTGCCAGCAGCTTCGGGACCGAAATAGGGGGCTACACCTTC.

This sequence joins TRBV5-1 and TRBJ2-7, with 12 bases fitting TRBD1. CDR3 length: 14 amino acids. J was trimmed by 6 bases and V by 3 bases; bases with no gene match: 4. Germline CDR1 reads SGHRS; CDR2 reads YFSETQ. The CDR3 protein is CASSSGTGGVEQYF. The DNA of the CDR3 is TGCGCCAGCAGCTCCGGGACAGGGGGCGTCGAGCAGTACTTC.

In its sample, this clone was seen a few times. The rearrangement uses TRBV13 and TRBJ1-2; TRBD1 matches 7 bases. Trimming took 3 bases from V and 4 from J; bases not matched to a gene: 2. This CDR3 comprises 13 residues. CDR1 and CDR2 from the germline V gene are PRHDT and FYEKMQ (reference sequence). The CDR3 DNA is TGTGCCAGCAGCTTCGGGACAGCCTATGGCTACACCTTC. Encoded protein: CASSFGTAYGYTF.

The rearrangement uses TRBV4-1 and TRBJ2-6, with D possibly matching TRBD1 (6 bases). V shed 0 bases and J shed 0 bases, with 24 bases lying between them. This CDR3 region has 22 residues. Germline CDR1 reads MGHRA; CDR2 reads YSYEKL. The CDR3 region is CASSQDFWIRGQLLSGANVLTF. The CDR3 DNA sequence: TGCGCCAGCAGCCAAGATTTCTGGATTCGCGGACAGCTTCTCTCTGGGGCCAACGTCCTGACTTTC.

This clone was found a few times. The chain links TRBV6-1 to TRBJ1-2; unclear D gene. The CDR3 has 11 amino acids. CDR1 and CDR2 (germline): MNHNS, SASEGT. The germline V and J ends were trimmed by 10 bases and 2 bases, with 8 bases remaining between them. CDR3 sequence reads: CATLSNYGYTF. The DNA for the CDR3 is TGTGCCACACTCAGCAACTATGGCTACACCTTC.

This chain joins TRBV4-1 and TRBJ2-1, with TRBD2 matching 8 bases. Germline lookup yields CDR1 MGHRA and CDR2 YSYEKL. Trimming cost V 3 bases and J 0 bases; bases outside gene matches: 7. The CDR3 runs to 17 residues. This chain's CDR3 is CASSHGTRETSYNEQFF. The CDR3 region has the DNA TGCGCCAGCAGCCACGGGACTAGAGAGACCTCCTACAATGAGCAGTTCTTC.

The chain joins TRBV6-5 to TRBJ2-5, with D tentatively TRBD1 (5 bases). This CDR3 comprises 14 residues. The germline CDR1 and CDR2 sequences are MNHEY and SVGAGI. The V gene lost 6 bases and the J gene lost 4 bases, with 15 bases spanning the gap. CDR3 DNA: TGTGCCAGCAGAGGGTTGGGGCTACGAGAGACCCAGTACTTC. This codes for CASRGLGLRETQYF.

V gene TRBV7-3 combines with J gene TRBJ2-3; TRBD1 matches at 8 bases. CDR3 length: 16 amino acids. Trimming at V came to 4 bases and at J to 2 bases, leaving 8 bases not matched to a gene. From germline, CDR1 is SGHTA and CDR2 FQGTGA. CDR3 in amino acids: CASSSQGAPPTDTQYF. The DNA of the CDR3 is TGTGCCAGCAGCTCTCAGGGGGCCCCCCCCACAGATACGCAGTATTTT.

The V call is TRBV13, the J call TRBJ2-1; 7 bases map to TRBD1. CDR1 and CDR2 from the germline V gene are PRHDT and FYEKMQ (reference sequence). With V trimmed by 4 bases and J by 7 bases, 7 bases remained unmatched. The CDR3 length is 14 residues. The CDR3 bases are TGTGCCAGCAGCTACCGGACAGGAAGAAATGAGCAGTTCTTC. Translated: CASSYRTGRNEQFF.

This chain connects TRBV10-2 to TRBJ2-2, with 9 bases matching TRBD2. J gave up 0 bases and V 4 bases, and 3 bases lay outside the gene matches. CDR1 is WSHSY and CDR2 is SAAADI in the germline V gene. The CDR3 totals 16 residues. CDR3 DNA sequence: TGCGCCAGCAGTGTACCTAGCGGGACGAACACCGGGGAGCTGTTTTTT. Its protein product is CASSVPSGTNTGELFF.

J is TRBJ1-2 and V is TRBV2; 8 bases align to TRBD1. Trimming at V came to 7 bases and at J to 1 base, leaving 8 bases not matched to a gene. The germline CDR1 and CDR2 sequences are SNHLY and FYNNEI. The CDR3 runs to 15 residues. CDR3 DNA: TGTGCCAGCATCCTCGGGACAGGCTTTAACTATGGCTACACCTTC. Translating it yields CASILGTGFNYGYTF.

This chain connects TRBV7-2 to TRBJ2-2, with unresolved D. Germline V gives CDR1 SGHTA, CDR2 FQGNSA. V lost 2 bases to trimming and J lost 1 base, with 5 bases between them. The CDR3 spans 14 residues. The CDR3 loop reads CASSLNRNTGELFF. Written as DNA, the CDR3 is TGTGCCAGCAGCTTAAACCGGAACACCGGGGAGCTGTTTTTT.

The chain couples TRBV11-1 to TRBJ2-3; D is unclear. The V end lost 6 bases, the J end lost 7 bases, and 14 bases lay between the germline ends. This CDR3 spans 13 amino acids. CDR1 is SGHAT, CDR2 FQDESV, per germline (reference sequence). CDR3 in amino acids: CASSVTLGNTQYF. CDR3 coding DNA: TGTGCCAGCAGTGTAACCTTAGGAAATACGCAGTATTTT.

J is TRBJ2-5 and V is TRBV2; D is unresolved. The V gene lost 2 bases and the J gene lost 1 base, with 8 bases spanning the gap. The length of the CDR3 is 14 residues. CDR1 and CDR2 (germline): SNHLY, FYNNEI. The CDR3, as DNA: TGTGCCAGCAGTGAACTCTTAGCCCAAGAGACCCAGTACTTC. Amino acids: CASSELLAQETQYF.

This chain uses TRBV19 with TRBJ1-2; D gene uncertain. Germline CDR1 is LNHDA and CDR2 is SQIVND (reference sequence). CDR3 length: 12 residues. V lost 6 bases, J lost 2 bases, and 7 bases lay in between. This chain's CDR3 is CASRWHNYGYTF. The CDR3 DNA follows: TGTGCCAGTAGATGGCACAACTATGGCTACACCTTC. The whole variable domain, filled in from reference TRBV19 and TRBJ1-2, reads DGGITQSPKYLFRKEGQNVTLSCEQNLNHDAMYWYRQDPGQGLRLIYYSQIVNDFQKGDIAEGYSVSREKKESFPLTVTSAQKNPTAFYLCASRWHNYGYTFGSGTRLTVV.

The chain joins TRBV27 to TRBJ2-4; D is unclear. The CDR3 runs 17 residues. V lost 6 bases and J 2 bases, leaving 20 bases between the germline ends. Germline V gene lookup returns CDR1 MNHEY and CDR2 SMNVEV (reference sequence). The DNA of the CDR3 is TGTGCCAGCAGGCCCGTAGGTCGGAACCTCCCCAAAAACATTCAGTACTTC. Its translation is CASRPVGRNLPKNIQYF.

The V gene is TRBV5-6, the J gene TRBJ1-6; 7 bases are a match to TRBD1. Germline V gene data show CDR1 as SGHDT and CDR2 as YYEEEE. CDR3 size: 15 residues. V was pared by 1 base and J by 7 bases, with 5 bases of the junction left unmatched. This CDR3 reads CASSLLQGWNSPLHF. CDR3 in DNA: TGTGCCAGCAGCTTGTTACAGGGGTGGAATTCACCCCTCCACTTT.

This chain connects TRBV5-4 to TRBJ1-3; 9 nucleotides agree with TRBD1. The CDR3 is 16 amino acids. Germline V gene data show CDR1 as SGHNT and CDR2 as YYREEE (reference sequence). V lost 3 bases to trimming and J lost 2 bases; unmatched junction nucleotides: 6. In DNA form, the CDR3 reads TGTGCCAGCAGCTGGGCGGGACAGGGACCTGGAAACACCATATATTTT. Protein sequence: CASSWAGQGPGNTIYF.

This clone was seen once. This chain uses TRBV7-2 with TRBJ2-1; D may be TRBD2 (5 bases). The germline CDR1 and CDR2 sequences are SGHTA and FQGNSA. The ends were cut back, 8 bases at V and 2 bases at J, with 13 bases in the middle. The CDR3 has 14 residues. The CDR3 region is CASARPGTYNEQFF. The CDR3 nucleotides are TGTGCCAGCGCTCGGCCGGGGACCTACAATGAGCAGTTCTTC.